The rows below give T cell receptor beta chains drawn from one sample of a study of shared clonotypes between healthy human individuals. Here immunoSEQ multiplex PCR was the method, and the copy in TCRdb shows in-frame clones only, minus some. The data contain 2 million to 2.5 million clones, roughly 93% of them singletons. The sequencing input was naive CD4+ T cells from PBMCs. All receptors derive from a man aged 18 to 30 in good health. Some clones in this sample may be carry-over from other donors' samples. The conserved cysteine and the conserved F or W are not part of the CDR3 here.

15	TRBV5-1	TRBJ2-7	ASSLGRWTDHSWEQY
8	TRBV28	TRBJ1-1	ARCRREAF
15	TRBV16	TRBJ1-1	ASSQAWMGAGGTEAF
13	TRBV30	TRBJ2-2	AWSAPGALGGELF
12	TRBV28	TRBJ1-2	ASRAPGQGASHT
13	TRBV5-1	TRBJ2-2	ASSGSLLESGELF
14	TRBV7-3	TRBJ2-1	ASSQGGTSGHNEQF
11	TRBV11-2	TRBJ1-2	ASSQDRNYGYT
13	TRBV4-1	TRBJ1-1	ASSQSAAMNTEAF
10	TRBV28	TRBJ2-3	ASSAYTDTQY
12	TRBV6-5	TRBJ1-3	ASSNDGSGNTIY
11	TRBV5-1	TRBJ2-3	ATGRAGPDTQY
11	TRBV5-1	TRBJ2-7	ASSFETPYEQY
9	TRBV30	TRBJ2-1	AWQTFNEQF
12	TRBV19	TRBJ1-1	ASTSSGLNTEAF
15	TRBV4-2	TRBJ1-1	ASSQDHGRGLNTEAF
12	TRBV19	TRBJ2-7	ASSSGQGRYEQY
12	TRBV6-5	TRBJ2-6	ASSQGFGANVLT
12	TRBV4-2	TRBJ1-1	ASSRGPGNTEAF
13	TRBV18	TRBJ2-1	ASSPSGLAGGEQF
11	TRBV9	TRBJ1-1	ASSVDIESGAF
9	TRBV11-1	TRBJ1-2	ASSLSGDYT
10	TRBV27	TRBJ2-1	ASAGDSHEQF
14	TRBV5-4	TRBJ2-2	ASSQWSGANTGELF
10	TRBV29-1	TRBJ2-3	SALGVADTQY
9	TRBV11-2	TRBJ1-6	ASSLSTLLH
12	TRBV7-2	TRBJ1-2	ASTGGTGGIGYT
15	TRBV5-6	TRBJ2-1	ASSLMSSGNSYNEQF
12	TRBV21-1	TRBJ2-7	ASSKGPSSYEQY
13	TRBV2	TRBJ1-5	ASSEARRGHFPQH
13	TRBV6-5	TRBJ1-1	ASSPTGKSNTEAF
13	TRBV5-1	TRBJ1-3	ASSGTGAPGNTIY
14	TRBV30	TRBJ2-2	AWGRLAGRVVGELF
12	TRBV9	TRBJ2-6	ASSVGSGANVLT
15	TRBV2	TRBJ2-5	ASQTRRWSGISETQY
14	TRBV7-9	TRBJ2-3	ASSQRTGISTDTQY
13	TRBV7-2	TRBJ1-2	ASSLDPTTDYGYT
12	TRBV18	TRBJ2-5	ASSPSEGQETQY
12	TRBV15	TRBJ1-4	ATSRGVQGEKLF
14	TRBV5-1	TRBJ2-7	ASSLGPSGGSYEQY
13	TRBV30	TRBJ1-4	AWNQGGLTNEKLF
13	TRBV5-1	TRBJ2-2	ASSLVVGNTGELF
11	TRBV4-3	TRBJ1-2	ASTSNQGVGYT
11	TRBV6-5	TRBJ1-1	ASSYRREGEAF
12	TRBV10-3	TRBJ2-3	AISEWQSADTQY
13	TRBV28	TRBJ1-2	ASSFRDRGGYGYT
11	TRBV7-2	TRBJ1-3	ASSPGTGNTIY
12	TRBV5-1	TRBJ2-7	ASSSRSGGYEQY
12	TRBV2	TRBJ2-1	ASSGERGWNEQF
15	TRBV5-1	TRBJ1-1	ASSLAARQDSKREAF
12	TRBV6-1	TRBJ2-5	ASPKTAYQETQY
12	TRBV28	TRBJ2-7	ASDSVSGVDEQY
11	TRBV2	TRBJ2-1	ASSEGNFDEQF